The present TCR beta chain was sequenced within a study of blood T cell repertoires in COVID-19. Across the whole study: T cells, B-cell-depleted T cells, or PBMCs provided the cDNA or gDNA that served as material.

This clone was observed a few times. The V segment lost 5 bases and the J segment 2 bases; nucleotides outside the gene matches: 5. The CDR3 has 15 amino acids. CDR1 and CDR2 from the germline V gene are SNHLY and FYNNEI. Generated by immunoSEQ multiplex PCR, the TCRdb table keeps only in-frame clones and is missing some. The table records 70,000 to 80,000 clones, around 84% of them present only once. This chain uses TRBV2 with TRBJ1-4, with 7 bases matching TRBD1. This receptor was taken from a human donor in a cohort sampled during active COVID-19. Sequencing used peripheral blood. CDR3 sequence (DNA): TGTGCCAGCAGTCCTCAGGGGGGTACTAATGAAAAACTGTTTTTT. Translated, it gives CASSPQGGTNEKLFF. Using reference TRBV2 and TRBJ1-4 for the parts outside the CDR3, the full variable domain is EPEVTQTPSHQVTQMGQEVILRCVPISNHLYFYWYRQILGQKVEFLVSFYNNEISEKSEIFDDQFSVERPDGSNFTLKIRSTKLEDSAMYFCASSPQGGTNEKLFFGSGTQLSVL.